The 27 T cell receptor beta chains given below trace back to one sample, sequenced in a study of post-analysis software for immune sequencing data. Study-level results: Included in a set of four or five TRBV segments more frequent in patients than controls were TRBV5-6, TRBV5-1 and TRBV20-1.

TCR beta cDNA libraries included unique molecular identifiers. TCRdb re-called the PCR reads with MiXCR, one entry per CDR3 protein. This sample carries some 890,000 distinct CDR3 sequences, under 70% of them seen once, and the ten largest clones take approximately 4.4%. The antigens these receptors bind are not known. The sequenced sample consisted of blood. The source is a girl under 18 with multiple sclerosis.

The chain employs TRBV5-1 and TRBJ2-1; 10 positions match TRBD2. V was pared by 0 bases and J by 11 bases, with 11 bases of the junction left unmatched. CDR3 length equals 16 residues. The V gene's germline CDR1 is SGHRS and CDR2 YFSETQ. For the CDR3, the DNA is TGCGCCAGCAGCTTGGACCAGTCTAGCGGGGGCGCCCAGCAGTTCTTC. It specifies CASSLDQSSGGAQQFF.

The DNA of the CDR3 is TGTGCCAGCCTCCGGGACATTGCAAACATTCAGTACTTC. Translated: CASLRDIANIQYF. This chain connects TRBV2 to TRBJ2-4; D might be TRBD1 (6 bases). The length of the CDR3 is 13 residues. Germline V CDR1 and CDR2: SNHLY, FYNNEI. Trimming shortened V by 8 bases and J by 6 bases, and 14 bases separated the two germline ends. Using reference TRBV2 and TRBJ2-4 for the parts outside the CDR3, the full variable domain is EPEVTQTPSHQVTQMGQEVILRCVPISNHLYFYWYRQILGQKVEFLVSFYNNEISEKSEIFDDQFSVERPDGSNFTLKIRSTKLEDSAMYFCASLRDIANIQYFGAGTRLSVL.

This clonotype was detected once. One junction end does not reproduce the germline sequence, and a read error may be involved. The V gene is TRBV29-1, the J gene TRBJ2-1, with D unclear. CDR1 SQVTM and CDR2 ANQGSEA come from the germline V gene. There are 12 residues in the CDR3. The CDR3 region has the DNA TGCAGCGGTGAAAGGGCTCGCAATGAGCAGTTCTTC. Translating gives CSGERARNEQFF.

V usage is TRBV25-1 and J usage is TRBJ2-4, with 11 bases matching TRBD1. Trimming took 5 bases from V and 0 from J; bases not matched to a gene: 9. The CDR3 is 18 amino acids. Germline V CDR1 and CDR2: MGHDK, SYGVNS. CDR3 in amino acids: CASSLNPGQGVAKNIQYF. The CDR3 bases are TGTGCCAGCAGTCTTAATCCGGGACAGGGGGTAGCCAAAAACATTCAGTACTTC. Supplemented by reference TRBV25-1 and TRBJ2-4, the full variable domain reads EADIYQTPRYLVIGTGKKITLECSQTMGHDKMYWYQQDPGMELHLIHYSYGVNSTEKGDLSSESTVSRIRTEHFPLTLESARPSHTSQYLCASSLNPGQGVAKNIQYFGAGTRLSVL.

The table lists this clonotype with a count of one. The J gene is TRBJ1-1, the V gene TRBV6-5; no firm D call. The germline V gene encodes CDR1 MNHEY and CDR2 SVGAGI. Between the trimmed V and J ends, which lost 2 bases and 8 bases, there was a span of 15 bases. The CDR3 extends over 14 amino acids. CDR3 DNA sequence: TGTGCCAGCAGTTACGGTTCCACGGGCGGGGAAGCTTTCTTT. This translates into CASSYGSTGGEAFF.

This chain links TRBV5-4 with TRBJ2-1; the match to TRBD2 covers 10 bases. Germline V gene data show CDR1 as SGHNT and CDR2 as YYREEE (reference sequence). Trimming took 6 bases from V and 7 from J; bases not matched to a gene: 13. This CDR3 contains 16 residues. CDR3 sequence: CASTTGAGGPGNEQFF. In DNA form, the CDR3 reads TGTGCCAGCACTACGGGAGCGGGAGGGCCGGGGAATGAGCAGTTCTTC.

This chain uses TRBV7-3 with TRBJ2-6; unclear D gene. With 6 bases removed from V and 4 bases from J, the gap between germline ends came to 13 bases. The CDR3 has 15 residues. CDR1 SGHTA and CDR2 FQGTGA come from the germline V gene. The CDR3 DNA reads TGTGCCAGCAGTAGACACCTGGCGGGGGCCAACGTCCTGACTTTC. As protein: CASSRHLAGANVLTF.

In the case of this clonotype: A much larger clone sits a single nucleotide away, making a read error possible. The CDR3 DNA reads TGTGCCAGCAGACAGACTAGCGGGGGGCGGAGCGAGCAGTACTTC. Translating gives CASRQTSGGRSEQYF. The V call is TRBV12-3 or TRBV12-4, the J call TRBJ2-7; 13 nucleotides align to TRBD2. Trimming took 6 bases from V and 6 from J; bases not matched to a gene: 8. CDR3 length: 15 residues.

The genes are TRBV30 and TRBJ1-2; D not certain. Germline loops: CDR1 GTSNPN, CDR2 SVGIG (reference sequence). With 0 bases removed from V and 4 bases from J, the gap between germline ends came to 12 bases. The CDR3 is made up of 14 amino acids. The CDR3, as DNA: TGTGCCTGGAGTGTCCGGGGAGGAGGCTATGGCTACACCTTC. Translation gives CAWSVRGGGYGYTF.

The V and J genes are TRBV7-2 and TRBJ2-7; D may match TRBD1 or TRBD2 (5 bases each). The germline gives CDR1 SGHTA, CDR2 FQGNSA. CDR3 size: 15 residues. V lost 4 bases and J lost 2, with 15 bases in between. As DNA, the CDR3 is TGTGCCAGCAGCTCCGCCGGGACGGGCCCCTACGAGCAGTACTTC. It specifies CASSSAGTGPYEQYF.

The rearrangement uses TRBV29-1 and TRBJ1-1; unclear D gene. V lost 4 bases and J lost 4, with 7 bases in between. The CDR3 consists of 11 residues. The germline CDR1 and CDR2 sequences are SQVTM and ANQGSEA. In nucleotides, the CDR3 is TGCAGCGTTGTTCGGGGCACTGAAGCTTTCTTT. Its protein is CSVVRGTEAFF. The whole variable domain, remainder taken from reference TRBV29-1 and TRBJ1-1, is SAVISQKPSRDICQRGTSLTIQCQVDSQVTMMFWYRQQPGQSLTLIATANQGSEATYESGFVIDKFPISRPNLTFSTLTVSNMSPEDSSIYLCSVVRGTEAFFGQGTRLTVV.

CDR3 residues: CSEGPLSYNEQFF. CDR3 DNA sequence: TGCAGCGAAGGCCCGCTCTCCTACAATGAGCAGTTCTTC. The V gene is TRBV29-1, the J gene TRBJ2-1; D unresolved. V was cut by 7 bases and J by 0 bases, with 10 bases left in between. The germline V gene encodes CDR1 SQVTM and CDR2 ANQGSEA. The CDR3 spans 13 residues.

The chain employs TRBV20-1 and TRBJ2-1; D may match TRBD1 or TRBD2 (5 bases each). This CDR3 region has 16 residues. Germline V lookup: CDR1 DFQATT, CDR2 SNEGSKA (reference sequence). V lost 7 bases to trimming and J lost 5 bases, with 24 bases between them. The CDR3 DNA is TGCAGTGTTAAGACTCCCGGGATCTGGGGGAACAATGAGCAGTTCTTC. Protein sequence: CSVKTPGIWGNNEQFF.

The chain carries TRBV5-5 and TRBJ1-2; D gene unclear. Trimming left V 4 bases short and J 4 bases short, with 14 bases between. The CDR3 length is 14 residues. The germline gives CDR1 SGHKS, CDR2 YYEKEE (reference sequence). The CDR3 coding sequence is TGTGCCAGCAGCGACCGAGGGCCTGGCTATGGCTACACCTTC. Protein sequence: CASSDRGPGYGYTF. The variable domain in full, completed from reference TRBV5-5 and TRBJ1-2, reads DAGVTQSPTHLIKTRGQQVTLRCSPISGHKSVSWYQQVLGQGPQFIFQYYEKEERGRGNFPDRFSARQFPNYSSELNVNALLLGDSALYLCASSDRGPGYGYTFGSGTRLTVV.

The chain joins TRBV15 to TRBJ1-5; D gene unclear. Germline V CDR1 and CDR2: LNHNV, YYDKDF (reference sequence). This CDR3 contains 15 residues. The V gene lost 0 bases and the J gene lost 3 bases, with 9 bases spanning the gap. In DNA, the CDR3 is TGTGCCACCAGCAGAGATCCCCCGCCCAATCAGCCCCAGCATTTT. Translation gives CATSRDPPPNQPQHF.

A few counts support this clonotype. Written as DNA, the CDR3 is TGTGCCAGCAAGGTTTCGGGGGACTACAATGAGCAGTTCTTC. Translation: CASKVSGDYNEQFF. The J gene is TRBJ2-1, the V gene TRBV11-1, with D maybe TRBD2 (6 bases). The ends were cut back, 7 bases at V and 3 bases at J, with 13 bases in the middle. This CDR3 is 14 amino acids long. CDR1 is SGHAT and CDR2 is FQDESV in the germline V gene (reference sequence).

The chain carries TRBV7-2 and TRBJ2-1; 14 nucleotides line up with TRBD2. CDR1 is SGHTA and CDR2 is FQGNSA in the germline V gene. The V and J ends lost 1 base and 0 bases, in that order; junction bases with no gene match: 5. This CDR3 comprises 19 residues. The CDR3 region has the DNA TGTGCCAGCAGCTTAGAGGGACTAGCGGGGGAGAGCTCCTACAATGAGCAGTTCTTC. Its translation: CASSLEGLAGESSYNEQFF. The full variable domain, with the rest looked up from reference TRBV7-2 and TRBJ2-1, is GAGVSQSPSNKVTEKGKDVELRCDPISGHTALYWYRQSLGQGLEFLIYFQGNSAPDKSGLPSDRFSAERTGGSVSTLTIQRTQQEDSAVYLCASSLEGLAGESSYNEQFFGPGTRLTVL.

This clonotype came up once. V is TRBV29-1 and J is TRBJ2-7; D is unresolved. The germline V gene has CDR1 SQVTM and CDR2 ANQGSEA. Trimming cost V 3 bases and J 5 bases, with 8 bases left between them. The CDR3 sequence is 11 residues long. The CDR3 loop reads CSVESPHEQYF. CDR3 DNA sequence: TGCAGCGTTGAGTCCCCTCACGAGCAGTACTTC.

The chain carries TRBV7-2 and TRBJ1-2; 10 bases fit TRBD1. The V gene's germline CDR1 is SGHTA and CDR2 FQGNSA. Trimming cost V 3 bases and J 8 bases; bases outside gene matches: 6. The CDR3 covers 14 residues. For the CDR3, the DNA is TGTGCCAGCAGCTTTGGACAGGGGGTAACAGGCTACACCTTC. Translated, it gives CASSFGQGVTGYTF.

The V and J genes are TRBV15 and TRBJ2-5; unclear D gene. The germline V and J ends were trimmed by 1 base and 2 bases, with 8 bases remaining between them. The CDR3 has 14 amino acids. The germline V gene has CDR1 LNHNV and CDR2 YYDKDF (reference sequence). CDR3 in amino acids: CATSRGHVQETQYF. CDR3 DNA: TGTGCCACCAGCAGAGGGCACGTACAAGAGACCCAGTACTTC. Looking up the rest from reference TRBV15 and TRBJ2-5 gives the full variable domain: DAMVIQNPRYQVTQFGKPVTLSCSQTLNHNVMYWYQQKSSQAPKLLFHYYDKDFNNEADTPDNFQSRRPNTSFCFLDIRSPGLGDTAMYLCATSRGHVQETQYFGPGTRLLVL.

The CDR3 spells CASSLRWGPSNEQFF. DNA for the CDR3: TGCGCCAGCAGCTTGAGGTGGGGGCCGAGTAATGAGCAGTTCTTC. The chain recombines TRBV5-1 with TRBJ2-1; weak D call: TRBD1 (6 bases). The CDR3 is 15 residues long. Trimming shortened V by 1 base and J by 7 bases, and 15 bases separated the two germline ends. In germline, CDR1 is SGHRS, CDR2 YFSETQ.

The V and J genes are TRBV5-1 and TRBJ2-5; D unclear. Trimming left V 0 bases short and J 0 bases short, with 6 bases between. Germline assignment: CDR1 SGHRS and CDR2 YFSETQ. This CDR3 spans 14 amino acids. This chain's CDR3 is CASSLAPYQETQYF. The CDR3 nucleotides are TGCGCCAGCAGCTTGGCCCCGTACCAAGAGACCCAGTACTTC.

The rearrangement uses TRBV12-3 or TRBV12-4 and TRBJ2-7, with TRBD1 matching over 7 bases. The CDR3 contains 14 residues. The ends lost 4 bases at V and 6 bases at J; junction bases unmatched: 9. As DNA, the CDR3 is TGTGCCAGCAGTTCGCGACAGGGCGTGGGCGAGCAGTACTTC. Translated, it gives CASSSRQGVGEQYF.

This chain links TRBV7-6 with TRBJ2-7; 10 bases agree with TRBD2. The last part of the DNA fits TRBJ2-4 better; the J call may be wrong. The CDR3 has 20 amino acids. In germline, CDR1 is SGHVS, CDR2 FNYEAQ. The CDR3 is CASSPTASGRTILAKNIQYF. In DNA form, the CDR3 reads TGTGCCAGCAGCCCGACGGCTAGCGGGAGAACCATTCTAGCCAAAAACATTCAGTACTTC.

V and J are TRBV9 and TRBJ1-5; 7 bases match TRBD1. The CDR3 spans 17 residues. J gave up 11 bases and V 3 bases, and 20 bases lay outside the gene matches. Germline loops: CDR1 SGDLS, CDR2 YYNGEE. This chain's CDR3 is CASSAKGQCLGNMTQHF. The CDR3 DNA follows: TGTGCCAGCAGCGCAAAGGGACAGTGCCTAGGTAATATGACCCAGCATTTT.

The chain carries TRBV7-9 and TRBJ1-1; 7 bases map to TRBD1. The CDR3 is 14 amino acids. The germline V gene has CDR1 SEHNR and CDR2 FQNEAQ (reference sequence). With 6 bases clipped from V and 2 bases from J, the junction kept 6 bases outside the gene matches. The CDR3 DNA is TGTGCCAGCAGAAGGGGACAGCTAAACACTGAAGCTTTCTTT. It translates to CASRRGQLNTEAFF.

The chain carries TRBV29-1 and TRBJ2-5; 9 positions match TRBD1. This CDR3 comprises 12 residues. V gave up 6 bases and J gave up 6 bases; unmatched junction bases: 5. Germline-derived CDR1 and CDR2 are SQVTM and ANQGSEA. CDR3 loop: CSVGGQGKTQYF. The CDR3 DNA is TGCAGCGTCGGGGGACAGGGAAAGACCCAGTACTTC.